This T cell receptor (beta chain) appears in the sequencing data of a study of blood T cells in healthy people across ages (dated by TCRdb to between 2015 and 2017). Study-wide context: In model experiments, roughly one uniquely barcoded TCR beta cDNA molecule per two T cells was captured by template switching. Age-related changes in TCR beta repertoire diversity were measured in the study by deep sequencing normalized with unique cDNA molecular identifiers. Donors were grouped into four age groups: young (average 16 years), middle-aged (around 39), aged (around 60) and long-lived (less than 85). Donors of different ages were randomly distributed across sequencing lanes to avoid experimental bias. For two donors (one aged 18 to 30 and one aged 80 or older), the study analyzed two additional independent replicas of 1 million unique cDNA reads from the same blood draw.

For this clonotype: Its antigen remains unidentified. Mismatch with germline at one junction end may stem from a read error.

Results the study describes overall, beyond this receptor: The percentage of naive T cells measured by flow cytometry correlated strongly with observed TCR beta diversity. Since profiling was done on bulk unsorted PBMCs, naive and antigen-experienced compartments could not be conclusively compared. Compared with the aged group, the long-lived group had more naive CD4+ T cells, fewer expanded clones and increased TCR diversity, suggesting age selection. Because donor CMV infection status was unknown, age-related changes in expanded clonotypes were potentially confounded. Total diversity estimates from one million sequenced T cells were considered lower bounds and underestimates. As age increased, observed TCR beta diversity per million T cells dropped in a roughly linear way, and a significant reduction was already evident by age 40.

Including cysteine and phenylalanine, the CDR3 has 16 amino acids. Only CDR3 DNA remains: 48 bases, in frame from the first base. CDR1 and CDR2 (KGHSH, LQKENI) derive from the germline V gene. The library was obtained by 5' RACE. The sequencing machine was an Illumina HiSeq 2500. The second PCR ran for roughly 7 to 11 cycles and used a J-beta primer mix along with a sample-barcoded 5' primer. A template-switch 5' adaptor carrying 12 random nucleotides introduced a unique molecular identifier onto each TCR beta cDNA molecule. At least 2.5 million CDR3-containing paired-end reads were obtained from each sample. All of the RNA was converted into first-strand cDNA using the Mint cDNA synthesis kit, with a TRBC-specific oligonucleotide serving as the primer. All cDNA was treated with uracil-DNA glycosylase and then went through a first 18-cycle PCR with the universal primers M1SS and BC2_uni_R. In the original analysis: Normalization of each sample was performed by random selection of 1 million high-quality reads, each carrying a distinct molecular identifier. Instead of being binned into consensus sequences, reads that shared molecular identifiers were thrown out. CDR3 identification, clonotype clustering and error correction used MiTCR with a Q25 quality threshold and the strictest error-elimination algorithm. A nonparametric unseen species model with Euler transformation was used to estimate a lower bound on total TCR beta diversity. Using fastp trimming at Q25 and MiXCR clonotype assembly, TCRdb reanalyzed the public sequencing data and kept in-frame beta chains. Records with the same CDR3 protein are collapsed into one entry carrying the most frequent genes and DNA. The V and J calls were not made by the authors but by TCRdb's processing. This sample holds about 720,000 distinct CDR3 sequences; about a fifth were observed only once. Roughly 22% of the sample comes from the top ten.

The approximately 39 donors, aged 6 to 90 years, were systemically healthy Caucasian individuals from Russia. Approximately 10 milliliters of peripheral blood were collected from each donor into EDTA-treated Vacutainer tubes. Ficoll-Paque density-gradient centrifugation was used to isolate PBMCs, with at least 6.5 million per sample. Total RNA was extracted from PBMCs with Trizol reagent, with at least 6 micrograms obtained per sample. Naive CD45RAhigh/CD27high T cell percentages were measured by flow cytometry on a PBMC aliquot from every donor. This TCR derives from a man between 65 and 85 years old in good health. Recombination connected TRBV18 to TRBJ1-5, and 10 bases in between align with TRBD1. The sample was blood. The CDR3 loop reads CASSRDRGSRNRPQHF. The DNA sequence reads TGTGCCAGCTCACGGGACAGGGGATCACGCAATCGGCCCCAGCATTTT.